The T cell receptor (beta chain) described here comes from a study of Ad26.COV2.S vaccination and SARS-CoV-2 variants. The data were produced by immunoSEQ multiplex PCR, yet TCRdb's version contains in-frame clones alone and is incomplete. This sample has 200,000 to 250,000 clones, with 70% to 90% found just once. Described treatment: 15 to 20 received Ad26.COV2.S at low or high dose, single or two shots; about 5 received placebo; per-sample allocation not given. Day 63 following the first vaccine or placebo injection was when the samples were taken. Germline CDR1 and CDR2: WSHSY and SAAADI. The V end was cut by 8 bases, the J end by 0 bases, with 11 bases between. CDR3 length equals 13 residues.

The chain uses TRBV10-2 and TRBJ2-7; unclear D gene. This clonotype was sampled from a person aged 18 to 59 who received the Ad26.COV2.S COVID-19 vaccine or a placebo. Sequenced here: peripheral blood, sampled in a trial of Ad26.COV2.S vaccine versus placebo. CDR3 DNA sequence: TGCGCCAGCGTCGGTAGTTTCTCCTACGAGCAGTACTTC. It yields the protein CASVGSFSYEQYF.